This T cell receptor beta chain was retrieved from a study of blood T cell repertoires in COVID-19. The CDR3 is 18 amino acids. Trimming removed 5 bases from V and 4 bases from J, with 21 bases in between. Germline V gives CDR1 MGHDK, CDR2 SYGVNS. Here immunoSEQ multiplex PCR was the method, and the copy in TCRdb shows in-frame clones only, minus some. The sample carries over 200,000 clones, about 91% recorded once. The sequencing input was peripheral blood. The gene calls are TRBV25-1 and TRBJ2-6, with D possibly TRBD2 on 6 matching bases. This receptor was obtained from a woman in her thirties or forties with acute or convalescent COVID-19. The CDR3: CASSTFGGVGTGANVLTF. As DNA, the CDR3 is TGTGCCAGCAGTACTTTCGGGGGAGTGGGTACCGGGGCCAACGTCCTGACTTTC. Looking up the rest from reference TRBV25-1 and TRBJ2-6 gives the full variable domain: EADIYQTPRYLVIGTGKKITLECSQTMGHDKMYWYQQDPGMELHLIHYSYGVNSTEKGDLSSESTVSRIRTEHFPLTLESARPSHTSQYLCASSTFGGVGTGANVLTFGAGSRLTVL.